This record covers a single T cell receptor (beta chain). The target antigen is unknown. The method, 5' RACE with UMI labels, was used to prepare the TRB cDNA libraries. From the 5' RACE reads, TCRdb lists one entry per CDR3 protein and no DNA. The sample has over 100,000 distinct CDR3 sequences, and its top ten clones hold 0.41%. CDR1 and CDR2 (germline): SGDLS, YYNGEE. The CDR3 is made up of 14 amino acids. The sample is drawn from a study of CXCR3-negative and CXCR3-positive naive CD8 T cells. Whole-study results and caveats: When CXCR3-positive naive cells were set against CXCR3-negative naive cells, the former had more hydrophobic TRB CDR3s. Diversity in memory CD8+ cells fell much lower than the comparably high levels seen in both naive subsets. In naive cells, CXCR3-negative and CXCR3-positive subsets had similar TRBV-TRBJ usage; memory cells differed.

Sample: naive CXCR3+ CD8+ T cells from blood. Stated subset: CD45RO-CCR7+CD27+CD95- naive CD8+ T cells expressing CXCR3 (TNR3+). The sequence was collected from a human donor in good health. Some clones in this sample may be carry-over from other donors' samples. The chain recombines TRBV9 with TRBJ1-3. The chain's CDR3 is CASSEDSSGNTIYF.